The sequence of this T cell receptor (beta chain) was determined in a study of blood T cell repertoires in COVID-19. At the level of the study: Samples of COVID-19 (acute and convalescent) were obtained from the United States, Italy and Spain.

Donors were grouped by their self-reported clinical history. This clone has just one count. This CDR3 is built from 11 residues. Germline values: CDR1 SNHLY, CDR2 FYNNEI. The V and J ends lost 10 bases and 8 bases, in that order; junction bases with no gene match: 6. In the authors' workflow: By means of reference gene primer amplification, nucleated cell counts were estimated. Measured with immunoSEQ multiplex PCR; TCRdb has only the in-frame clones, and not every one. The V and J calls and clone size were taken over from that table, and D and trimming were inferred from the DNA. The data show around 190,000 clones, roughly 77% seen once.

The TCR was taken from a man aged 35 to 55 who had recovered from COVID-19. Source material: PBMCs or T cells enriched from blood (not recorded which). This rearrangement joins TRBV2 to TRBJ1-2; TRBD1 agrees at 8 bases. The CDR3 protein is CATQGARGYTF. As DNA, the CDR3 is TGTGCCACCCAGGGGGCAAGGGGCTACACCTTC. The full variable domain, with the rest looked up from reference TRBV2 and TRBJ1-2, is EPEVTQTPSHQVTQMGQEVILRCVPISNHLYFYWYRQILGQKVEFLVSFYNNEISEKSEIFDDQFSVERPDGSNFTLKIRSTKLEDSAMYFCATQGARGYTFGSGTRLTVV.